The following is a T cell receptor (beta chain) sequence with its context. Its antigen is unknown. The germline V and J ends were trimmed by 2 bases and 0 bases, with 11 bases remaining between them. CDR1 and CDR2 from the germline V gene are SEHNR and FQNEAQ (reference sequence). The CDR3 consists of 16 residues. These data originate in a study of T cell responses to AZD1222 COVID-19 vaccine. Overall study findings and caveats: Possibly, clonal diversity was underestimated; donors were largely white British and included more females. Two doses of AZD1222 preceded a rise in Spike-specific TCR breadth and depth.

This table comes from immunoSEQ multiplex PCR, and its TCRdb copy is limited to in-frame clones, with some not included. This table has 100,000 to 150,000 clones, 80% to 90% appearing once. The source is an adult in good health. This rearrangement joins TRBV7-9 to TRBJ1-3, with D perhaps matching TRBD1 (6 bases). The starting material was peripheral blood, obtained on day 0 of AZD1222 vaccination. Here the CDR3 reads CASSLPGANSGNTIYF. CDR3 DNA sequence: TGTGCCAGCAGCTTACCAGGGGCCAACTCTGGAAACACCATATATTTT.